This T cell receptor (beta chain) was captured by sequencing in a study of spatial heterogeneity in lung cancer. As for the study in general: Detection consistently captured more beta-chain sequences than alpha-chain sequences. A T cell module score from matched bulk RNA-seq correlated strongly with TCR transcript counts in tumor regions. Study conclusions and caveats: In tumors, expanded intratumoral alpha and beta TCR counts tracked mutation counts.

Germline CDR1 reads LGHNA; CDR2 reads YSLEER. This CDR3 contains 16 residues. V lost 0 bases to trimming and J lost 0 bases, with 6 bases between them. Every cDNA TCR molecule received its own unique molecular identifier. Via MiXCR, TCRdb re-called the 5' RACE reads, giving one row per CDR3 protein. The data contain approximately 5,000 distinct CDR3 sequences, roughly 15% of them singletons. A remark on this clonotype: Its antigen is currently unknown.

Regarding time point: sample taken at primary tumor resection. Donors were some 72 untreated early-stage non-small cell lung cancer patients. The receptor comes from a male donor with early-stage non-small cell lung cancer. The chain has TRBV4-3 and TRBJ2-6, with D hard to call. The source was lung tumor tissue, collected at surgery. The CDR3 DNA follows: TGCGCCAGCAGCCAAGAATGGGGCTCTGGGGCCAACGTCCTGACTTTC. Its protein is CASSQEWGSGANVLTF.